One and the same sample provided the 21 T cell receptor beta chains below, sequenced in a study of PD-1 blockade in classical Hodgkin lymphoma. The protocol was immunoSEQ multiplex PCR, while the TCRdb copy is restricted to in-frame clones and leaves out a portion. The data show 15,000 to 20,000 clones, about 81% seen once. Patients all relapsed after autologous stem cell transplantation, and there was variation in brentuximab vedotin exposure. The sequencing here drew on peripheral blood mononuclear cells (PBMCs), taken before the second cycle of nivolumab. These receptors all stem from a human donor with classical Hodgkin lymphoma.

The gene calls are TRBV11-2 and TRBJ1-2, with a tentative D call TRBD1 (5 bases). This CDR3 spans 13 amino acids. The germline CDR1 and CDR2 sequences are SGHAT and FQNNGV. Trimming pared 3 bases from V and 8 bases from J, leaving 13 bases between. CDR3: CASSFGTWGGYTF. The CDR3 DNA follows: TGTGCCAGCAGCTTCGGGACCTGGGGGGGCTACACCTTC.

The J gene is TRBJ1-2, the V gene TRBV5-4; D possibly corresponds to TRBD1 (5 bases). CDR3 size: 13 residues. V lost 6 bases, J lost 8 bases, and 17 bases lay in between. CDR1 is SGHNT and CDR2 is YYREEE in the germline V gene (reference sequence). The CDR3 sequence: CASTTTNGGGYTF. The CDR3 region has the DNA TGTGCCAGCACGACAACCAACGGGGGGGGCTACACCTTC.

The chain uses TRBV28 and TRBJ2-7; D gene uncertain. This CDR3 is built from 12 residues. V lost 6 bases, J lost 5 bases, and 11 bases lay in between. Germline V CDR1 and CDR2: MDHEN, SYDVKM. The CDR3 DNA is TGTGCCAGCAGACCAGGTGAACACGAGCAGTACTTC. This translates into CASRPGEHEQYF.

CDR3: CASSLEQGFYEQYF. CDR3 nucleotides: TGCGCCAGCAGCTTGGAGCAGGGGTTCTACGAGCAGTACTTC. The gene calls are TRBV5-1 and TRBJ2-7; D might be TRBD1 (6 bases). Trimming took off 0 bases at V and 3 bases at J, with 10 bases between the two ends. This CDR3 is 14 amino acids long. The germline V gene has CDR1 SGHRS and CDR2 YFSETQ.

The J gene is TRBJ2-2, the V gene TRBV7-3; the D gene could be TRBD1 or TRBD2 (5 bases each). Germline CDR1 SGHTA, CDR2 FQGTGA. Trimming removed 4 bases from V and 4 bases from J, with 10 bases in between. CDR3 length equals 14 residues. CDR3 residues: CASSSPGPTGELFF. The DNA for the CDR3 is TGTGCCAGCAGCTCACCGGGACCCACCGGGGAGCTGTTTTTT.

V usage is TRBV9 and J usage is TRBJ2-2; D remains ambiguous. The CDR3 is made up of 15 amino acids. The V gene lost 4 bases and the J gene lost 1 base, with 11 bases spanning the gap. Germline CDR1 reads SGDLS; CDR2 reads YYNGEE. The CDR3 sequence is CASSPHDGNTGELFF. CDR3 nucleotides: TGTGCCAGCAGCCCTCACGACGGGAACACCGGGGAGCTGTTTTTT. Complete variable domain (other parts from reference TRBV9 and TRBJ2-2): DSGVTQTPKHLITATGQRVTLRCSPRSGDLSVYWYQQSLDQGLQFLIQYYNGEERAKGNILERFSAQQFPDLHSELNLSSLELGDSALYFCASSPHDGNTGELFFGEGSRLTVL.

The V gene is TRBV7-2, the J gene TRBJ1-5; D gene ambiguous. V lost 7 bases, J lost 2 bases, and 15 bases lay in between. CDR3 length: 15 residues. The germline CDR1 and CDR2 sequences are SGHTA and FQGNSA. The CDR3 sequence is CASTLRRDGNQPQHF. CDR3 coding DNA: TGTGCCAGCACCCTCCGGAGGGATGGCAATCAGCCCCAGCATTTT.

The rearrangement uses TRBV9 and TRBJ2-3; the match to TRBD2 covers 10 bases. Germline V gives CDR1 SGDLS, CDR2 YYNGEE. The CDR3 loop spans 14 amino acids. The V segment lost 2 bases and the J segment 12 bases; nucleotides outside the gene matches: 9. CDR3 protein: CASSVELAGFSQYF. The CDR3 nucleotides are TGTGCCAGCAGCGTTGAACTAGCGGGGTTTTCTCAGTATTTT. The full variable domain, rest sourced from reference TRBV9 and TRBJ2-3, is DSGVTQTPKHLITATGQRVTLRCSPRSGDLSVYWYQQSLDQGLQFLIQYYNGEERAKGNILERFSAQQFPDLHSELNLSSLELGDSALYFCASSVELAGFSQYFGPGTRLTVL.

The CDR3 nucleotides read TGTGCCAGTAGTACCGGACAGGGGGCAAACACTGAAGCTTTCTTT. Protein product: CASSTGQGANTEAFF. The rearrangement joins TRBV19 to TRBJ1-1; 11 bases align to TRBD1. Trimming at V came to 4 bases and at J to 2 bases, leaving 3 bases not matched to a gene. Germline values: CDR1 LNHDA, CDR2 SQIVND (reference sequence). The CDR3 covers 15 residues.

The chain uses TRBV11-2 and TRBJ2-1; TRBD2 is a possible D gene (5 bases). The germline CDR1 and CDR2 sequences are SGHAT and FQNNGV. The CDR3 consists of 19 residues. Trimming stripped 4 bases from V and 0 bases from J, with 22 bases between. The CDR3 region has the DNA TGTGCCAGCAGCTACTCGACGGTCATATTAGGGAGCTCCTACAATGAGCAGTTCTTC. Residues: CASSYSTVILGSSYNEQFF.

This clone was counted once. J is TRBJ2-1 and V is TRBV5-1; D gene uncertain. CDR1 is SGHRS and CDR2 is YFSETQ in the germline V gene. The CDR3 extends over 11 amino acids. Deletions cut 3 bases from V and 13 bases from J, with 11 bases between. In DNA, the CDR3 is TGCGCCAGCAGCTCTATCAGAGCTCAGTTCTTC. Protein: CASSSIRAQFF.

V usage is TRBV7-2 and J usage is TRBJ2-7; 7 nucleotides agree with TRBD2. The CDR3 is 15 residues long. V dropped 1 base and J dropped 3; count of bases not matched to a gene: 6. Germline assignment: CDR1 SGHTA and CDR2 FQGNSA. For the CDR3, the DNA is TGTGCCAGCAGCTTAGTGCGACGGGGGGACTACGAGCAGTACTTC. It translates to CASSLVRRGDYEQYF.

V is TRBV5-1 and J is TRBJ2-7, with 7 bases lining up with TRBD1. This CDR3 comprises 15 residues. V shed 2 bases and J 2 bases; nucleotides not matched to a gene: 7. Germline CDR1 reads SGHRS; CDR2 reads YFSETQ. CDR3 bases: TGCGCCAGCAGCTTTTCAGTGGGACAGACCTACGAGCAGTACTTC. Protein: CASSFSVGQTYEQYF.

This clone was observed a handful of times. The chain uses TRBV6-6 and TRBJ2-5, with 10 positions matching TRBD1. V shed 2 bases, J shed 5 bases, and the junction held 2 bases outside the gene matches. Germline V gene data show CDR1 as MNHNY and CDR2 as SVGAGI (reference sequence). There are 14 residues in the CDR3. Written as DNA, the CDR3 is TGTGCCAGCAGTTACGGACAGGGGGGGGAGACCCAGTACTTC. Translated: CASSYGQGGETQYF.

The CDR3 coding sequence is TGTGCCAGCAGCTTTACGGCCAGCACAGATACGCAGTATTTT. It translates to CASSFTASTDTQYF. This chain connects TRBV7-9 to TRBJ2-3; unclear D gene. From germline, CDR1 is SEHNR and CDR2 FQNEAQ (reference sequence). V was trimmed by 3 bases and J by 0 bases, leaving 7 bases between them. The CDR3 is made up of 14 amino acids.

The chain is built from TRBV4-1 and TRBJ2-4, with TRBD1 matching 10 bases. The CDR3 is 17 amino acids. Trimming removed 3 bases from V and 0 bases from J; junction bases left unmatched: 5. Germline V CDR1 and CDR2: MGHRA, YSYEKL. CDR3 region: CASSQADRGPAKNIQYF. The CDR3 DNA follows: TGCGCCAGCAGCCAGGCTGACAGGGGGCCAGCCAAAAACATTCAGTACTTC.

The genes are TRBV10-3 and TRBJ1-3; D is unresolved. Trimming took 8 bases from V and 4 from J, leaving 12 bases between them. CDR1 is ENHRY and CDR2 is SYGVKD in the germline V gene. This CDR3 contains 13 residues. CDR3 sequence (DNA): TGTGCCATCTGGTCCCAGACGGGAAACACCATATATTTT. As protein: CAIWSQTGNTIYF.

DNA of the CDR3: TGTGCCAGCAGCTACGGGAGGAACTATGGCTACACCTTC. Protein: CASSYGRNYGYTF. V usage is TRBV6-5 and J usage is TRBJ1-2; D gene ambiguous. The CDR3 sequence is 13 residues long. Germline V gene lookup returns CDR1 MNHEY and CDR2 SVGAGI. Trimming left V 6 bases short and J 2 bases short, with 10 bases between.

The V gene is TRBV4-2, the J gene TRBJ2-7; D perhaps matches TRBD2 (6 bases). The V gene's germline CDR1 is LGHNA and CDR2 YNFKEQ. V lost 0 bases and J 6 bases, leaving 18 bases between the germline ends. CDR3 length: 16 amino acids. This CDR3 reads CASSQEFGLHTVEQYF. DNA of the CDR3: TGTGCCAGCAGCCAAGAATTTGGACTACACACAGTCGAGCAGTACTTC.

The rearrangement links TRBV4-3 to TRBJ2-5; D is unclear. V lost 0 bases and J lost 5, with 13 bases in between. Per germline, CDR1 LGHNA and CDR2 YSLEER. CDR3 length equals 15 residues. CDR3 in DNA: TGCGCCAGCAGCCAAGATACGGGTTCCGGGGAGACCCAGTACTTC. Encoded protein: CASSQDTGSGETQYF.

This clone came up once. The genes are TRBV5-1 and TRBJ2-2; D remains unclear. V dropped 6 bases and J dropped 4 bases, with 16 bases sitting between them. CDR3 size: 15 residues. Germline values: CDR1 SGHRS, CDR2 YFSETQ. CDR3 DNA: TGCGCCAGCAAGAAAAGAGACAAGCTCACCGGGGAGCTGTTTTTT. Its translation: CASKKRDKLTGELFF. The whole variable domain, remainder taken from reference TRBV5-1 and TRBJ2-2, is KAGVTQTPRYLIKTRGQQVTLSCSPISGHRSVSWYQQTPGQGLQFLFEYFSETQRNKGNFPGRFSGRQFSNSRSEMNVSTLELGDSALYLCASKKRDKLTGELFFGEGSRLTVL.